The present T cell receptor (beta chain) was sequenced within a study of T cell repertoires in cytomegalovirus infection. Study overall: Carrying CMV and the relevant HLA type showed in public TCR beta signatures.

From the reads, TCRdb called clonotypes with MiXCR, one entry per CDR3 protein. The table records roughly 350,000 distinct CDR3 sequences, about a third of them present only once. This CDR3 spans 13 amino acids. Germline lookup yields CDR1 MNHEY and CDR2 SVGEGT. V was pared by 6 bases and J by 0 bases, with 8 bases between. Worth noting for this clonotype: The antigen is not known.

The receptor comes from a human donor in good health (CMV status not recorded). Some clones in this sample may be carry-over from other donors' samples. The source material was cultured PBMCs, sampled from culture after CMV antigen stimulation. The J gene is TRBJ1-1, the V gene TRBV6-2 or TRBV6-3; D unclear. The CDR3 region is CASSRMMNTEAFF. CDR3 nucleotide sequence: TGTGCCAGCAGCCGGATGATGAACACTGAAGCTTTCTTT.